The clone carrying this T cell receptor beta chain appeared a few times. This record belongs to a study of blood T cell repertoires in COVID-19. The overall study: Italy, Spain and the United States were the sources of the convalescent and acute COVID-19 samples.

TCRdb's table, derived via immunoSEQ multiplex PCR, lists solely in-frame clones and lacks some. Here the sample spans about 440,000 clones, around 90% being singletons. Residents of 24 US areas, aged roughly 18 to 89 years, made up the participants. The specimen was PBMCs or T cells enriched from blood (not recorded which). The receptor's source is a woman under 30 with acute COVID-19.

This CDR3 is CASSQGRATEAFF. In nucleotides, the CDR3 is TGTGCCAGCAGCCAAGGGCGGGCCACTGAAGCTTTCTTT. The rearrangement joins TRBV3-1 (or the pseudogene TRBV3-2) to TRBJ1-1, with D unclear. V dropped 1 base and J dropped 4 bases, with 7 bases sitting between them. Germline V gives CDR1 LGHDT, CDR2 YNNKEL (reference sequence). This CDR3 has 13 residues.